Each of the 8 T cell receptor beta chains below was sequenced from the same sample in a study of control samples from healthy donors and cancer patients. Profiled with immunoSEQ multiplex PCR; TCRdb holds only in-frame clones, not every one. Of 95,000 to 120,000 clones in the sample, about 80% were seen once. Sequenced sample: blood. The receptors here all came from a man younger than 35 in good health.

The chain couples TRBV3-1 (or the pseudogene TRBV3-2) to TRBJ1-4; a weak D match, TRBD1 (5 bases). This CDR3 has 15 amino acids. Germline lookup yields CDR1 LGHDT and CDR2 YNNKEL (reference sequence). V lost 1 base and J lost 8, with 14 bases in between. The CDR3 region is CASSQVSRVGEKLFF. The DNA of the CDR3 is TGTGCCAGCAGCCAAGTCTCCAGGGTCGGGGAAAAACTGTTTTTT.

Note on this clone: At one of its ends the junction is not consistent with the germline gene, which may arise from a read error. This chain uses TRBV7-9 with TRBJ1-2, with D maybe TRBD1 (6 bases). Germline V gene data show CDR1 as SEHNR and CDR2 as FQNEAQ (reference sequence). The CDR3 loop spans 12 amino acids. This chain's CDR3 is CASSLQVSQGNF. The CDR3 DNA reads TGTGCCAGCAGTCTCCAAGTGAGCCAGGGGAACTTC.

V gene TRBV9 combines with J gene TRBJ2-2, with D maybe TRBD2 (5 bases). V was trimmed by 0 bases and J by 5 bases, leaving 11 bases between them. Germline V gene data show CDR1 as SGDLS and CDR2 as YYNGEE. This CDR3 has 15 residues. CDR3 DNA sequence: TGTGCCAGCAGCGTAGCCAAGGGCGGGACCGGGGAGCTGTTTTTT. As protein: CASSVAKGGTGELFF.

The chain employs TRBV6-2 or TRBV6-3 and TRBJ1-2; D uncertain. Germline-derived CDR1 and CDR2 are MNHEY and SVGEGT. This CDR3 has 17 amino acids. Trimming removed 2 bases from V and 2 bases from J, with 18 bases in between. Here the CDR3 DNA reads TGTGCCAGCAGTTACGCTCAAGGGCTGGTTTGGAACTATGGCTACACCTTC. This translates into CASSYAQGLVWNYGYTF.

CDR3 region: CASSAYRETSNQPQHF. For the CDR3, the DNA is TGTGCCAGCAGTGCCTACAGGGAGACAAGCAATCAGCCCCAGCATTTT. The V call is TRBV6-1, the J call TRBJ1-5, with a tentative D call TRBD1 (6 bases). Deletions cut 4 bases from V and 1 base from J, with 14 bases between. Per germline, CDR1 MNHNS and CDR2 SASEGT. This CDR3 is 16 amino acids long.

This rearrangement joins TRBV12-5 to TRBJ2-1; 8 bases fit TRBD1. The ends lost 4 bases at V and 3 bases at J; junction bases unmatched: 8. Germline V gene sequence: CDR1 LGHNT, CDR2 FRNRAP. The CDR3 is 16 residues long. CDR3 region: CASGSRTGISYNEQFF. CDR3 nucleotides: TGTGCTAGTGGTTCCCGGACAGGGATCAGCTACAATGAGCAGTTCTTC. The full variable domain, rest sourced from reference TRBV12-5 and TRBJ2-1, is DARVTQTPRHKVTEMGQEVTMRCQPILGHNTVFWYRQTMMQGLELLAYFRNRAPLDDSGMPKDRFSAEMPDATLATLKIQPSEPRDSAVYFCASGSRTGISYNEQFFGPGTRLTVL.

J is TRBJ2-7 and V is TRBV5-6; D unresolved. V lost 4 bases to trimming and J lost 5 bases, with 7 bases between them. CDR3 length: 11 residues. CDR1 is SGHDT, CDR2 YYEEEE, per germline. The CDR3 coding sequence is TGTGCCAGCAGCCAGCTCGACGAGCAGTACGTC. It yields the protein CASSQLDEQYV.

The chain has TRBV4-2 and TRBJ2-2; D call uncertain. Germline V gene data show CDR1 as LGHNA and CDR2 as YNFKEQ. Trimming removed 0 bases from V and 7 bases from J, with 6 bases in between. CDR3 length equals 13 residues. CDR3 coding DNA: TGTGCCAGCAGCCAAGACCTAAACGGGGAGCTGTTTTTT. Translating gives CASSQDLNGELFF.